This T cell receptor beta chain emerged from a study of patients and donors after allogeneic stem cell transplantation. TCRdb re-called the RT-PCR reads through MiXCR, storing one row per CDR3 protein. The table has about 960,000 distinct CDR3 sequences, about a sixth seen once. This CDR3 has 13 residues. Trimming removed 6 bases from V and 0 bases from J, with 6 bases in between. This clonotype appeared many times. The sequence was obtained from a human donor who was either an allogeneic HSCT recipient or a stem cell or donor lymphocyte infusion donor (not recorded which). It is not recorded whose cells these are; they may come from a transplant donor. The material sequenced was blood, either unsorted or a sorted T cell fraction (not recorded which). The V call is TRBV12-3 or TRBV12-4, the J call TRBJ2-1; D not resolved. CDR3 residues: CASSSSSYNEQFF. CDR3 bases: TGTGCCAGCAGCTCCAGCTCCTACAATGAGCAGTTCTTC.